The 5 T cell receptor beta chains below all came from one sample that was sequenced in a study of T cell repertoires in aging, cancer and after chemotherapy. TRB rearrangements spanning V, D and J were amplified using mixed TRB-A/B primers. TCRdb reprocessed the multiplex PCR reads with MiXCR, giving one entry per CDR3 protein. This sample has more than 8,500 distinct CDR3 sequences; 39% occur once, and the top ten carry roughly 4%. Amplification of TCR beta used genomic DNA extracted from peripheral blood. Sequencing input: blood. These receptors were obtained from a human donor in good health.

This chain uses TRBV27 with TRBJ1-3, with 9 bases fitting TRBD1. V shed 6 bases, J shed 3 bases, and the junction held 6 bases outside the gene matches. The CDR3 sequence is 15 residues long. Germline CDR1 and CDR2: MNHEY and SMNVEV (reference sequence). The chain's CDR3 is CASRSQGAGGNTIYF. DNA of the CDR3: TGTGCCAGCAGATCACAGGGGGCGGGTGGAAACACCATATATTTT.

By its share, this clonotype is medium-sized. The CDR3 nucleotides are TGCAGCGTTGAGTCTGGGACAGCTTATGGCTACACCTTC. It is translated as CSVESGTAYGYTF. The V and J genes are TRBV29-1 and TRBJ1-2; TRBD1 matches 7 bases. Germline V gives CDR1 SQVTM, CDR2 ANQGSEA. CDR3 length equals 13 residues. Trimming took 3 bases from V and 5 from J; bases not matched to a gene: 6.

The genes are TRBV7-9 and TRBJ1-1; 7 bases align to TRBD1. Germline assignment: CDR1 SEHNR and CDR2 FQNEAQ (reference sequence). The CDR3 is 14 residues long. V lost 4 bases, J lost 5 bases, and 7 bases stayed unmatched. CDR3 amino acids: CASSSRTGGTEAFF. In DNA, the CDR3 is TGTGCCAGCAGCTCTAGGACAGGAGGGACTGAAGCTTTCTTT.

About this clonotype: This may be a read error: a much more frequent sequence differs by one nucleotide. CDR3 loop: CSPTRNTEAFF. CDR3 nucleotide sequence: TGCAGCCCGACCAGGAACACTGAAGCTTTCTTT. The rearrangement links TRBV29-1 to TRBJ1-1; no clear D gene. The CDR3 totals 11 residues. Germline CDR1 and CDR2: SQVTM and ANQGSEA. V gave up 8 bases and J gave up 1 base, with 8 bases separating them. Together with reference TRBV29-1 and TRBJ1-1, the CDR3 gives the full variable domain: SAVISQKPSRDICQRGTSLTIQCQVDSQVTMMFWYRQQPGQSLTLIATANQGSEATYESGFVIDKFPISRPNLTFSTLTVSNMSPEDSSIYLCSPTRNTEAFFGQGTRLTVV.

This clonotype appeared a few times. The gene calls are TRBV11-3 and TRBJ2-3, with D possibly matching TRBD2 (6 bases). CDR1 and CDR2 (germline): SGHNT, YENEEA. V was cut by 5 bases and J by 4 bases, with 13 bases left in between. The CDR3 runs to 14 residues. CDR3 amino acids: CASSLNGSPDTQYF. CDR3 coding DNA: TGTGCCAGCAGCCTAAACGGGAGCCCAGATACGCAGTATTTT.